One and the same sample provided the 22 T cell receptor beta chains below, sequenced in a study of response to subunit inactivated influenza vaccine. From the RT-PCR reads, TCRdb called clonotypes with MiXCR, one entry per CDR3 protein. Here the sample spans about 700,000 distinct CDR3 sequences, around 13% being singletons. This material consisted of PBMCs from blood, taken around 14 days before vaccination. These receptors were taken from a man aged 50 to 60 who received an inactivated influenza vaccine.

For this clonotype: An end of the junction differs from the germline gene, which may be a read error. The chain recombines TRBV7-7 with TRBJ2-3; 11 bases align to TRBD2. CDR1 SSHAT and CDR2 FNYEAQ come from the germline V gene (reference sequence). The CDR3 sequence is 16 residues long. In DNA form, the CDR3 reads TGTGCTAGCAGCTTAGTGGCTAGCGGGGGGCCAGATACGCAGTATTTT. Protein: CASSLVASGGPDTQYF.

The chain employs TRBV28 and TRBJ2-3; 10 bases match TRBD2. With V trimmed by 2 bases and J by 2 bases, 13 bases remained unmatched. There are 19 residues in the CDR3. From germline, CDR1 is MDHEN and CDR2 SYDVKM. The CDR3 reads CASSLQGFSGREVTDTQYF. For the CDR3, the DNA is TGTGCCAGCAGTTTACAGGGCTTCAGCGGGAGGGAGGTCACAGATACGCAGTATTTT.

The sample holds many counts of this clonotype. The CDR3, as DNA: TGTGCCAGCAGCCCCGGGACAGCAGAAGAGACCCAGTACTTC. Its protein product is CASSPGTAEETQYF. V is TRBV7-2 and J is TRBJ2-5; 7 bases are shared with TRBD1. V was clipped by 5 bases and J by 3 bases; unmatched bases: 6. The CDR3 covers 14 residues. The V gene's germline CDR1 is SGHTA and CDR2 FQGNSA.

This clonotype was seen a handful of times. The chain is built from TRBV20-1 and TRBJ2-7; TRBD1 or TRBD2 may be the D gene (5 bases each). Germline V gene lookup returns CDR1 DFQATT and CDR2 SNEGSKA (reference sequence). This CDR3 region has 13 residues. Trimming removed 5 bases at V and 5 bases at J, with 16 bases between. CDR3 in amino acids: CSAPMGVRNEQYF. The CDR3 nucleotides read TGCAGTGCTCCTATGGGGGTTCGGAACGAGCAGTACTTC.

This clonotype appeared a few times. The chain links TRBV15 to TRBJ1-3; D is ambiguous. Trimming took off 4 bases at V and 2 bases at J, with 15 bases between the two ends. From germline, CDR1 is LNHNV and CDR2 YYDKDF (reference sequence). This CDR3 is 16 amino acids long. Here the CDR3 reads CATSKPLGSPGNTIYF. CDR3 nucleotide sequence: TGTGCCACCAGCAAACCCCTCGGCAGTCCTGGAAACACCATATATTTT.

V is TRBV5-1 and J is TRBJ2-3, with D perhaps TRBD1 (7 bases). Germline CDR1 SGHRS, CDR2 YFSETQ. The CDR3 is 15 residues long. Trimming took 4 bases from V and 2 from J, leaving 14 bases between them. CDR3 sequence reads: CASSNDRDFTDTQYF. The CDR3 coding sequence is TGCGCCAGCAGCAACGACAGGGACTTCACAGATACGCAGTATTTT. The entire variable domain, with the rest obtained from reference TRBV5-1 and TRBJ2-3, is as follows: KAGVTQTPRYLIKTRGQQVTLSCSPISGHRSVSWYQQTPGQGLQFLFEYFSETQRNKGNFPGRFSGRQFSNSRSEMNVSTLELGDSALYLCASSNDRDFTDTQYFGPGTRLTVL.

The chain combines TRBV15 with TRBJ2-7; 9 bases match TRBD2. The CDR3 consists of 16 residues. V was clipped by 1 base and J by 2 bases; unmatched bases: 6. The germline V gene encodes CDR1 LNHNV and CDR2 YYDKDF (reference sequence). CDR3 sequence reads: CATSRGVASGTYEQYF. The CDR3 bases are TGTGCCACCAGCAGAGGAGTGGCTAGCGGGACCTACGAGCAGTACTTC.

The chain has TRBV29-1 and TRBJ2-2; D possibly matches TRBD1 or TRBD2 (5 bases each). V lost 5 bases to trimming and J lost 5 bases, with 15 bases between them. Germline V lookup: CDR1 SQVTM, CDR2 ANQGSEA. The CDR3 is 14 residues long. As DNA, the CDR3 is TGCAGCGTTCCCCGGGACGGAAGGACCGGGGAGCTGTTTTTT. It yields the protein CSVPRDGRTGELFF.

This sequence joins TRBV19 and TRBJ1-5; the D is unclear. The CDR3 covers 13 residues. Trimming cost V 5 bases and J 11 bases, with 16 bases left between them. Germline V gene data show CDR1 as LNHDA and CDR2 as SQIVND (reference sequence). This CDR3 reads CASSPGPESAQHF. The CDR3, as DNA: TGTGCCAGTAGTCCGGGCCCCGAATCCGCCCAGCATTTT.

This clonotype has just a few counts. The J gene is TRBJ2-7, the V gene TRBV20-1; D is ambiguous. The CDR3 sequence is 11 residues long. Germline values: CDR1 DFQATT, CDR2 SNEGSKA (reference sequence). Trimming left V 6 bases short and J 5 bases short, with 11 bases between. CDR3 sequence reads: CSADPLHEQYF. The CDR3 region has the DNA TGCAGTGCCGACCCTCTCCACGAGCAGTACTTC.

The chain links TRBV11-2 to TRBJ1-2; D unresolved. Germline CDR1 is SGHAT and CDR2 is FQNNGV. There are 13 residues in the CDR3. V lost 0 bases to trimming and J lost 8 bases, with 10 bases between them. The DNA of the CDR3 is TGTGCCAGCAGCTTAGATCGTGGGGTCGGCTACACCTTC. The encoded protein is CASSLDRGVGYTF.

V is TRBV5-6 and J is TRBJ2-7, with D perhaps being TRBD1 or TRBD2 (5 bases each). CDR3 size: 16 residues. Trimming left V 4 bases short and J 2 bases short, with 19 bases between. Germline V gene lookup returns CDR1 SGHDT and CDR2 YYEEEE. This chain's CDR3 is CASSEGQGVGTYEQYF. The CDR3 coding sequence is TGTGCCAGCAGCGAGGGGCAGGGTGTTGGGACCTACGAGCAGTACTTC.

In its sample, this clonotype was seen a few times. V usage is TRBV4-3 and J usage is TRBJ2-1, with 9 bases lining up with TRBD2. The junction had 13 bases not matched to a gene; V was cut back by 3 bases and J by 7 bases. There are 17 residues in the CDR3. The germline CDR1 and CDR2 sequences are LGHNA and YSLEER. CDR3 nucleotides: TGCGCCAGCAGCCACGACCCCCCGGGACTAGCTGCTAATGAGCAGTTCTTC. Amino acid sequence: CASSHDPPGLAANEQFF.

This chain uses TRBV7-8 with TRBJ2-7; the match to TRBD1 covers 10 bases. The germline gives CDR1 SGHVS, CDR2 FQNEAQ. The junction had 13 bases not matched to a gene; V was cut back by 6 bases and J by 8 bases. CDR3 length: 15 amino acids. The CDR3 region is CASSQTGTGVKKQYF. CDR3 DNA sequence: TGTGCCAGCAGTCAAACCGGGACAGGGGTAAAAAAGCAGTACTTC.

This clonotype was observed a few times. This rearrangement joins TRBV2 to TRBJ2-1; 9 bases line up with TRBD1. J was trimmed by 16 bases and V by 5 bases; bases with no gene match: 6. Per the germline V gene, CDR1 is SNHLY and CDR2 is FYNNEI. The CDR3 covers 11 residues. In DNA form, the CDR3 reads TGTGCCAGCAGTTGGACAGGGGAGGGTTTCTTC. Protein product: CASSWTGEGFF.

In its sample, this clonotype was seen a few times. The chain carries TRBV18 and TRBJ2-3; a weak D match, TRBD2 (5 bases). Trimming removed 4 bases at V and 2 bases at J, with 10 bases between. The CDR3 contains 14 residues. CDR1 is KGHSH and CDR2 is LQKENI in the germline V gene. In nucleotides, the CDR3 is TGTGCCAGCTCACGCGGGTCATTCACAGATACGCAGTATTTT. This sequence encodes CASSRGSFTDTQYF.

This clonotype was found a few times. This chain connects TRBV12-3 or TRBV12-4 to TRBJ2-2; 7 positions agree with TRBD2. This CDR3 is built from 14 residues. V dropped 1 base and J dropped 7; count of bases not matched to a gene: 3. CDR3 sequence reads: CASSLGGGHGELFF. The CDR3 DNA is TGTGCCAGCAGTTTAGGCGGGGGTCACGGGGAGCTGTTTTTT.

In its sample, this clonotype was seen a few times. V is TRBV11-1 and J is TRBJ1-1, with D possibly being TRBD1 (6 bases). V lost 8 bases and J 4 bases, leaving 11 bases between the germline ends. Germline V gene lookup returns CDR1 SGHAT and CDR2 FQDESV (reference sequence). This CDR3 has 12 residues. As DNA, the CDR3 is TGTGCCAGCGAGGGGGAGAGCACTGAAGCTTTCTTT. Amino acid sequence: CASEGESTEAFF.

At least ten counts were recorded for this clonotype. V gene TRBV20-1 combines with J gene TRBJ1-1, with D tentatively TRBD1 (5 bases). The CDR3 spans 12 residues. V lost 7 bases and J lost 5, with 14 bases in between. Looked up from germline, CDR1 is DFQATT and CDR2 is SNEGSKA (reference sequence). The CDR3 DNA follows: TGCAGTGTCCTCCTTGGGGGGACTGAAGCTTTCTTT. Protein sequence: CSVLLGGTEAFF.

This chain links TRBV7-6 with TRBJ2-7; tentatively, D is TRBD1 (6 bases). Looked up from germline, CDR1 is SGHVS and CDR2 is FNYEAQ. V lost 1 base and J lost 6, with 13 bases in between. The CDR3 length is 14 residues. The CDR3 spells CASSLGHRVGEQYF. The DNA of the CDR3 is TGTGCCAGCAGCTTAGGTCACAGGGTGGGCGAGCAGTACTTC.

The chain recombines TRBV3-1 with TRBJ2-7, with D maybe TRBD1 (5 bases). Germline values: CDR1 LGHDT, CDR2 YNNKEL (reference sequence). Between the trimmed V and J ends, which lost 1 base and 0 bases, there was a span of 13 bases. CDR3 size: 16 residues. The CDR3 DNA follows: TGTGCCAGCAGCCAAGGAGTACAGGCCGCCTCCTACGAGCAGTACTTC. Translation: CASSQGVQAASYEQYF.

This clonotype was detected a few times. CDR3 nucleotide sequence: TGTGCCAGCAGCTATACAGGGGGCGGGCAGTTCTTC. Residues: CASSYTGGGQFF. This chain joins TRBV7-9 and TRBJ2-1; TRBD1 matches 9 bases. The germline V gene has CDR1 SEHNR and CDR2 FQNEAQ (reference sequence). This CDR3 is 12 amino acids long. Trimming cost V 4 bases and J 12 bases; bases outside gene matches: 4.